The clone carrying this T cell receptor beta chain was seen a handful of times. This entry comes from a study of blood T cell repertoires in COVID-19. Clones were sequenced by immunoSEQ multiplex PCR, and TCRdb holds only the in-frame ones, with some missing. The sample carries about 210,000 clones, 84% recorded once. Sequenced input: peripheral blood. The clonotype originates from a man between 45 and 60 years old with active or convalescent COVID-19.

The CDR3 spells CASSYVIGVKSPLHF. DNA of the CDR3: TGTGCCAGCAGCTACGTTATCGGGGTGAAATCACCCCTCCACTTT. The chain links TRBV7-2 to TRBJ1-6; D remains unclear. Germline CDR1 and CDR2: SGHTA and FQGNSA. Trimming stripped 4 bases from V and 10 bases from J, with 17 bases between. The CDR3 is 15 residues long.